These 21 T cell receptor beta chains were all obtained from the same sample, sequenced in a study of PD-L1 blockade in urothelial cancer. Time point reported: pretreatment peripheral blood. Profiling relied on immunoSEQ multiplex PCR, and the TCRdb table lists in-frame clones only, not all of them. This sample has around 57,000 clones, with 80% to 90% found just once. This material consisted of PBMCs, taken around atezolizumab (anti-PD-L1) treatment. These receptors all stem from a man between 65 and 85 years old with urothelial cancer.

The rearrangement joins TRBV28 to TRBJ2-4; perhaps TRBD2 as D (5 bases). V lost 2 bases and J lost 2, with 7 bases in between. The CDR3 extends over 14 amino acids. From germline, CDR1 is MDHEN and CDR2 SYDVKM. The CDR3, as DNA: TGTGCCAGCAGTTTACCCGGGACCAAAAACATTCAGTACTTC. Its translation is CASSLPGTKNIQYF.

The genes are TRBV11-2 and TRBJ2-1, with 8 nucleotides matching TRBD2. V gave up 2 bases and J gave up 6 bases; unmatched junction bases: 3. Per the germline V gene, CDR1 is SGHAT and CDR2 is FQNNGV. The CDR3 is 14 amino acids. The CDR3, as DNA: TGTGCCAGCAGCTTATTCCTAGCGGGCAATGAGCAGTTCTTC. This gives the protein CASSLFLAGNEQFF.

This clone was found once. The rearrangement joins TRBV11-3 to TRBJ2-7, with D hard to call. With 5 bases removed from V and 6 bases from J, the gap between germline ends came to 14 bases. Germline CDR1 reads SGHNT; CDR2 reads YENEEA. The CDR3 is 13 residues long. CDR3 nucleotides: TGTGCCAGCAGCAGCCGGAGCGCCTTCGAGCAGTACTTC. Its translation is CASSSRSAFEQYF.

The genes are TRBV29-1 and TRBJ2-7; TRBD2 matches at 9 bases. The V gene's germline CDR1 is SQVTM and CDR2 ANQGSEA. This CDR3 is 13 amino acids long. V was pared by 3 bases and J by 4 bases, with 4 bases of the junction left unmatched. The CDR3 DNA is TGCAGCGTTGACGGTAGCGGGAGTTACGAGCAGTACTTC. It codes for CSVDGSGSYEQYF.

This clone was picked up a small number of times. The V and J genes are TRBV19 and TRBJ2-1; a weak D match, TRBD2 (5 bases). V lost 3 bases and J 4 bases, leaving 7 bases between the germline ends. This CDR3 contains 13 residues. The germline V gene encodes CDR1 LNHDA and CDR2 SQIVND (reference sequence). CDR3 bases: TGTGCCAGTAGTATGGGCGGGTACAATGAGCAGTTCTTC. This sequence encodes CASSMGGYNEQFF.

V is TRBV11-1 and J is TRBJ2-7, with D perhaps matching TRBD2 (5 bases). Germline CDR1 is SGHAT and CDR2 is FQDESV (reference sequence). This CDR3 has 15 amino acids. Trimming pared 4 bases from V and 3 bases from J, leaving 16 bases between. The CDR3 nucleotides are TGTGCCAGCAGCTCCGGCGGGCCGGGAAACTACGAGCAGTACTTC. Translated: CASSSGGPGNYEQYF.

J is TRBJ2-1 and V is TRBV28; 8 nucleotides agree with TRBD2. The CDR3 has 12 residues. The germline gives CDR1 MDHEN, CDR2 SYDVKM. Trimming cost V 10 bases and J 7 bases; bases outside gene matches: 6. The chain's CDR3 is CATSGSGNEQFF. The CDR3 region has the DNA TGTGCCACCAGCGGGAGTGGTAATGAGCAGTTCTTC.

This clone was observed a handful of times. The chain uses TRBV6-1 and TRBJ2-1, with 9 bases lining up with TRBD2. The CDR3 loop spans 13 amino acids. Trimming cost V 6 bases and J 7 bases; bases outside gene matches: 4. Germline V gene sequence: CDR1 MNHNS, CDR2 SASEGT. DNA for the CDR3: TGTGCCAGCAGGGGGGGACTAGCAAATGAGCAGTTCTTC. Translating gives CASRGGLANEQFF.

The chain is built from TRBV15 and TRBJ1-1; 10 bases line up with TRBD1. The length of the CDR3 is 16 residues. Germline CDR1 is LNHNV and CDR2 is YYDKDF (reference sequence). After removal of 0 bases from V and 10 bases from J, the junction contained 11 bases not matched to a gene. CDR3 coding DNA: TGTGCCACCAGCAGAGATCCCCCGACAGGGGGCATAGGAGCTTTCTTT. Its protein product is CATSRDPPTGGIGAFF.

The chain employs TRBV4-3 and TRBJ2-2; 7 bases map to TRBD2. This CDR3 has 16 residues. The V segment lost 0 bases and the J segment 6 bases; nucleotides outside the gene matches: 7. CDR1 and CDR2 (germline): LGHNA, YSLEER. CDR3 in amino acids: CASSQDETSYAGELFF. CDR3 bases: TGCGCCAGCAGCCAAGATGAGACTAGCTATGCCGGGGAGCTGTTTTTT.

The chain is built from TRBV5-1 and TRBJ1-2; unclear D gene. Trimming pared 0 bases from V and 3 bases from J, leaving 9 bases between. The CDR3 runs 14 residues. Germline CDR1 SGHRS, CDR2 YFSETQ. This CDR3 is CASSLGTVHYGYTF. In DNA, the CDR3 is TGCGCCAGCAGCTTGGGTACGGTTCACTATGGCTACACCTTC.

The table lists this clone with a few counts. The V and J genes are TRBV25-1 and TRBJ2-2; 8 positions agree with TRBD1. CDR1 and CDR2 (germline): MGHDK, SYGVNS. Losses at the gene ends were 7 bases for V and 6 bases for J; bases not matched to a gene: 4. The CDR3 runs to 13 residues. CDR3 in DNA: TGTGCCAGCAAGGCAGGGGGCTCCGGGGAGCTGTTTTTT. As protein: CASKAGGSGELFF.

CDR3 residues: CASSQDGTGYYGYTF. The CDR3 DNA reads as TGCGCCAGCAGCCAAGACGGGACAGGGTATTATGGCTACACCTTC. The rearrangement links TRBV4-1 to TRBJ1-2, with 9 nucleotides matching TRBD1. This CDR3 comprises 15 residues. Germline V CDR1 and CDR2: MGHRA, YSYEKL. With V trimmed by 0 bases and J by 5 bases, 4 bases remained unmatched.

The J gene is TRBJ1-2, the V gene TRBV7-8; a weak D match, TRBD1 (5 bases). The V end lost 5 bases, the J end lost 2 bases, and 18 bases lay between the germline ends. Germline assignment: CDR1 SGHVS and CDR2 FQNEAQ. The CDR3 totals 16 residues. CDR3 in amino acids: CASSPEVGRSNYGYTF. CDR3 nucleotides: TGTGCCAGCAGCCCCGAAGTGGGGCGGTCCAACTATGGCTACACCTTC.

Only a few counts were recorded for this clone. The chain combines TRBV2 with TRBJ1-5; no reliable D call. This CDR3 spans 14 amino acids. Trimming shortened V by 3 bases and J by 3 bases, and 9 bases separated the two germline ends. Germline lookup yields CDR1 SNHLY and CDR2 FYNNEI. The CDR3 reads CASSDLVANQPQHF. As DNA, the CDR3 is TGTGCCAGCAGTGATTTGGTGGCCAATCAGCCCCAGCATTTT.

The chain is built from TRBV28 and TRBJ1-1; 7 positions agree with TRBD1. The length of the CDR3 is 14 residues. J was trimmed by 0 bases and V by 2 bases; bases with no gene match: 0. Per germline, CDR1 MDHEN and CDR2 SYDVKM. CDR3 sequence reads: CASSLGQVNTEAFF. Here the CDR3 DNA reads TGTGCCAGCAGTTTAGGACAGGTGAACACTGAAGCTTTCTTT.

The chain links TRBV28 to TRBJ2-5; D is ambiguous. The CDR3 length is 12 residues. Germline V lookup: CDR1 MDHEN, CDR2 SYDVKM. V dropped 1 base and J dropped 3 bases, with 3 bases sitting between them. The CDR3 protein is CASSLYKETQYF. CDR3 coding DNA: TGTGCCAGCAGTTTATACAAAGAGACCCAGTACTTC.

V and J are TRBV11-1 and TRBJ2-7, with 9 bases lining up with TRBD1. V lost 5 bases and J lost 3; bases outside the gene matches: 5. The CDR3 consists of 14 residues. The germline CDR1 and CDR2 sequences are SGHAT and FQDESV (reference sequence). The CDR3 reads CASSPRQGDYEQYF. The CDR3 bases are TGTGCCAGCAGCCCCCGACAGGGGGACTACGAGCAGTACTTC.

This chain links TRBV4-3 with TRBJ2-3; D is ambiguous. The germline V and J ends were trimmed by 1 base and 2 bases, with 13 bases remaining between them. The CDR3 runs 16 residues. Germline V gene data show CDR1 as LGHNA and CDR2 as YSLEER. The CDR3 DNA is TGCGCCAGCAGCCAAGTCAATCCAGGATACACAGATACGCAGTATTTT. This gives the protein CASSQVNPGYTDTQYF.

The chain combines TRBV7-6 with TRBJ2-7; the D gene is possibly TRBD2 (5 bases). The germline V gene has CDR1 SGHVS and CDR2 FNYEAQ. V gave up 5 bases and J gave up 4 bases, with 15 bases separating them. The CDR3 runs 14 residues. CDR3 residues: CASSPGIRRYEQYF. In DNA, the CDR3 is TGTGCCAGCAGCCCGGGAATTAGGCGTTACGAGCAGTACTTC.

The DNA for the CDR3 is TGTGCCAGCAGTGAGGGACAGGGAGGCAGAAATCAGCCCCAGCATTTT. Protein product: CASSEGQGGRNQPQHF. V and J are TRBV2 and TRBJ1-5; 9 bases match TRBD1. The CDR3 contains 16 residues. Germline-derived CDR1 and CDR2 are SNHLY and FYNNEI. J gave up 4 bases and V 3 bases, and 7 bases lay outside the gene matches.